The 2 T cell receptor beta chains in this list originate from one sample, sequenced in a study of cytomegalovirus exposure and HLA in healthy donors. In the PCR, 60 Vbeta and 13 Jbeta primers were used. Repertoires were generated with immunoSEQ multiplex PCR, while TCRdb's copy carries only in-frame clones and drops some. The repertoire includes around 150,000 clones, 70% to 85% of them detected once, and 6.5% to 7% sits in the top ten. The sequenced material came from PBMCs. The receptors stem from a man in his forties in good health and CMV-seropositive.

This clone appeared a few times. The V call is TRBV27, the J call TRBJ1-3; perhaps TRBD1 as D (6 bases). Looked up from germline, CDR1 is MNHEY and CDR2 is SMNVEV (reference sequence). The CDR3 has 14 residues. Trimming shortened V by 2 bases and J by 3 bases, and 8 bases separated the two germline ends. In nucleotides, the CDR3 is TGTGCCAGCAGTTTAGGGGGCATTGGAAACACCATATATTTT. Protein product: CASSLGGIGNTIYF.

This clone was picked up a small number of times. The CDR3 DNA reads TGTGCCAGCAGTTTCCCGGGGGAGGGAGAGCAGTACTTC. Translating it yields CASSFPGEGEQYF. The chain joins TRBV6-5 to TRBJ2-7, with 7 bases aligning to TRBD2. The length of the CDR3 is 13 residues. CDR1 is MNHEY, CDR2 SVGAGI, per germline. V lost 4 bases to trimming and J lost 7 bases; unmatched junction nucleotides: 7.